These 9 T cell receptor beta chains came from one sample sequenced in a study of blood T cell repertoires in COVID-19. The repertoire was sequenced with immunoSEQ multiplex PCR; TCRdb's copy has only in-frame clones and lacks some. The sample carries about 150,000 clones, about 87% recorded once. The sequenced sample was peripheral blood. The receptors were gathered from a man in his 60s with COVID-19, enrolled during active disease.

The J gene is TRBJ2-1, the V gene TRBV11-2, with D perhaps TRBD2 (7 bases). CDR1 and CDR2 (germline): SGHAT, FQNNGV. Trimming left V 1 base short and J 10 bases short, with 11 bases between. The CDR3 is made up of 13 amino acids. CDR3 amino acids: CASSLAGGQEQFF. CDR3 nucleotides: TGTGCCAGCAGCTTAGCGGGGGGCCAGGAGCAGTTCTTC.

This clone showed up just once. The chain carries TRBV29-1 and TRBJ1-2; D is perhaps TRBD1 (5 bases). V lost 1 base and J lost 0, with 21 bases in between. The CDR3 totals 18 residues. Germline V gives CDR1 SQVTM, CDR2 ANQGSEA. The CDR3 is CSVEASGGMGGANYGYTF. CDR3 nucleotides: TGCAGCGTTGAAGCCTCCGGGGGGATGGGAGGCGCTAACTATGGCTACACCTTC. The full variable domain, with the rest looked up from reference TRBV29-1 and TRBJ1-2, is SAVISQKPSRDICQRGTSLTIQCQVDSQVTMMFWYRQQPGQSLTLIATANQGSEATYESGFVIDKFPISRPNLTFSTLTVSNMSPEDSSIYLCSVEASGGMGGANYGYTFGSGTRLTVV.

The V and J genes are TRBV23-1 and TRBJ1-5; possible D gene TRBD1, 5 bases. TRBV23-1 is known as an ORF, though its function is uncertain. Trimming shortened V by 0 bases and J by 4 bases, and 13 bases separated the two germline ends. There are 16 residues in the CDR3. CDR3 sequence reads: CASSQSPGNGNQPQHF. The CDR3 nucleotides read TGCGCCAGCAGTCAATCTCCAGGGAACGGGAATCAGCCCCAGCATTTT.

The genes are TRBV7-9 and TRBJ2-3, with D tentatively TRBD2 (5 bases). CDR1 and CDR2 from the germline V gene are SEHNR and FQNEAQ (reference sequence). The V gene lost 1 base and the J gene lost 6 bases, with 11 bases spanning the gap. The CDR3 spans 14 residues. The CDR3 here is CASSLGLASDTQYF. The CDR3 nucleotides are TGTGCCAGCAGCTTAGGGCTAGCAAGCGATACGCAGTATTTT.

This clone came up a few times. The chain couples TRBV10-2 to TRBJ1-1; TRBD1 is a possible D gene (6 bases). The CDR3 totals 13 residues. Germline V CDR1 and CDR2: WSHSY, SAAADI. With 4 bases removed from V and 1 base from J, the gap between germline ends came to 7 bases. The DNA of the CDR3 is TGCGCCAGCAGTGGGGGACAGAACACTGAAGCTTTCTTT. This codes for CASSGGQNTEAFF.

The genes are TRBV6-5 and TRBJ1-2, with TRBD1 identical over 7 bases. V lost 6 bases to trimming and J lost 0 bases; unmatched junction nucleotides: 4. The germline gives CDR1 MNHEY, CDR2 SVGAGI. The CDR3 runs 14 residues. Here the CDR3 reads CASRPTGTNYGYTF. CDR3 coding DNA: TGTGCCAGCAGGCCGACAGGGACTAACTATGGCTACACCTTC.

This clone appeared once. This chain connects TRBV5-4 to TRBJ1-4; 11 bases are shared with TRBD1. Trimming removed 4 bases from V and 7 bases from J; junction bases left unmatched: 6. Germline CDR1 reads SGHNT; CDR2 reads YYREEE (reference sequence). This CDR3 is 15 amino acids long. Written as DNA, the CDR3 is TGTGCCAGCAGCAGGACAGGGGGCCCCTCTGAAAAACTGTTTTTT. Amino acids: CASSRTGGPSEKLFF.

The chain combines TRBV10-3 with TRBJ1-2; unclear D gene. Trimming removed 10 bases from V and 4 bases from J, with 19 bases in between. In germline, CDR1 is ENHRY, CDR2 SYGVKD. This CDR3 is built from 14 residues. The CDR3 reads CATKAAQTAYGYTF. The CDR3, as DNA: TGTGCCACCAAGGCCGCACAGACCGCCTATGGCTACACCTTC.

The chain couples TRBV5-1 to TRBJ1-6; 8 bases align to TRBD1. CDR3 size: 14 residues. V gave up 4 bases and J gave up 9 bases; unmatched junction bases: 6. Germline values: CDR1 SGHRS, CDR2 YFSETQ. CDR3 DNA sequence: TGCGCCAGCAGCCTCGGACAGGGAGGTTCACCCCTCCACTTT. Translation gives CASSLGQGGSPLHF.